The sequence of this TCR beta chain was determined in a study of post-analysis software for immune sequencing data. Findings and caveats of the study: People with multiple sclerosis had a significantly lower normalized Chao1 diversity than controls did. Five TRBV segments, including TRBV5-6, TRBV5-1 and TRBV20-1, were more frequent in patients than controls.

Details on this clonotype: Its antigen is not identified.

The CDR3 extends over 15 amino acids. CDR1 is SGHKS and CDR2 is YYEKEE in the germline V gene (reference sequence). Unique molecular identifiers were built into the TCR beta cDNA libraries. The authors obtained 400,000 to 600,000 cDNA molecules from approximately 1 to 10 million T cells. TCRdb ran MiXCR on the PCR reads and lists one entry per CDR3 protein. Of about 570,000 distinct CDR3 sequences in the sample, around 34% were seen once. This receptor was identified in a girl between 2 and 17 years old with multiple sclerosis. The source material was blood. The chain combines TRBV5-5 with TRBJ2-5; a possible D gene is TRBD2 (6 bases). The J call may be incorrect, as the DNA end agrees better with TRBJ2-7. CDR3 sequence reads: CASSPQKDPRGEQYF. As DNA, the CDR3 is TGTGCCAGCAGCCCCCAAAAGGATCCGCGGGGCGAGCAGTACTTC.